The rows below give T cell receptor beta chains drawn from one sample of a study of T cells after yellow fever vaccination. One entry per CDR3 protein, called by TCRdb with MiXCR from the 5' RACE reads. This sample yields about 340,000 distinct CDR3 sequences, of which 3% to 4.5% are seen a single time; approximately 25% belongs to the top ten. The input for sequencing was PBMCs, taken 5 days after the yellow fever booster vaccination. Source of these receptors: a man younger than 35 who received the YFV17D yellow fever vaccine. Both conserved end residues are part of each CDR3. A D gene is named only where the DNA matches it firmly. The size field is filled for only some rows; it gives once, few, many or a size class.

V: TRBV5-4
size: many
D: NA
length: 13
J: TRBJ2-1
CDR3: CASSYGHVDEQFF
DNA: TGTGCCAGCAGCTACGGGCACGTCGATGAGCAGTTCTTC

V: TRBV5-6
size: few
D: NA
length: 15
J: TRBJ2-5
CDR3: CASSLDQGPQETQYF
DNA: TGTGCCAGCAGCTTGGACCAGGGACCCCAAGAGACCCAGTACTTC

V: TRBV6-2/TRBV6-3
size: NA
D: NA
length: 13
J: TRBJ2-7
CDR3: CATQGPVSYEQYF
DNA: TGTGCCACACAGGGTCCGGTTTCCTACGAGCAGTACTTC

V: TRBV27
size: few
D: NA
length: 17
J: TRBJ2-1
CDR3: CASSRLSKGSGVNEQFF
DNA: TGTGCCAGCAGCCGGCTTAGTAAAGGGTCAGGGGTCAATGAGCAGTTCTTC

V: TRBV7-6
size: many
D: TRBD1
length: 16
J: TRBJ1-2
CDR3: CASSPGTGLDNYGYTF
DNA: TGTGCCAGCAGCCCGGGGACAGGGCTCGATAACTATGGCTACACCTTC

V: TRBV18
size: NA
D: NA
length: 17
J: TRBJ2-1
CDR3: CASSPYRLRVNYNEQFF
DNA: TGTGCCAGCTCACCATACAGACTTAGGGTTAACTACAATGAGCAGTTCTTC

V: TRBV12-3/TRBV12-4
size: NA
D: NA
length: 15
J: TRBJ1-4
CDR3: CASKRSGEPHEKLFF
DNA: TGTGCCAGCAAGAGATCCGGGGAGCCGCATGAAAAACTGTTTTTT

V: TRBV7-9
size: NA
D: TRBD1
length: 12
J: TRBJ2-1
CDR3: CASHRGLTEQFF
DNA: TGTGCCAGCCACAGGGGCCTTACTGAGCAGTTCTTC

V: TRBV7-8
size: few
D: NA
length: 16
J: TRBJ1-5
CDR3: CASTSLRDFSNQPQHF
DNA: TGTGCCAGCACCTCACTCCGCGATTTTAGCAATCAGCCCCAGCATTTT

V: TRBV20-1
size: NA
D: NA
length: 13
J: TRBJ2-7
CDR3: CSATLARAYEQYF
DNA: TGCAGTGCCACCCTAGCGCGGGCCTACGAGCAGTACTTC

V: TRBV20-1
size: few
D: NA
length: 13
J: TRBJ1-4
CDR3: CSARIRHNEKLFF
DNA: TGCAGTGCTAGAATCCGCCACAACGAAAAACTGTTTTTT

V: TRBV7-9
size: NA
D: NA
length: 14
J: TRBJ2-1
CDR3: CASRPPGAGPEQFF
DNA: TGTGCCAGCAGACCTCCCGGCGCGGGGCCTGAGCAGTTCTTC

V: TRBV7-2
size: few
D: NA
length: 15
J: TRBJ1-2
CDR3: CASSPDRLSNYGYTF
DNA: TGTGCCAGCAGCCCCGACAGGTTATCCAACTATGGCTACACCTTC

V: TRBV6-1
size: many
D: TRBD2
length: 15
J: TRBJ2-5
CDR3: CASRVQLALLETQYF
DNA: TGTGCCAGCAGGGTTCAACTAGCGTTATTAGAGACCCAGTACTTC

V: TRBV5-1
size: few
D: NA
length: 15
J: TRBJ2-1
CDR3: CASSRPRGSYNEQFF
DNA: TGCGCCAGCAGCCGGCCAAGGGGTTCCTACAATGAGCAGTTCTTC

V: TRBV9
size: NA
D: NA
length: 13
J: TRBJ1-2
CDR3: CASSVGGVGGYTF
DNA: TGTGCCAGCAGCGTAGGGGGAGTTGGAGGCTACACCTTC

V: TRBV9
size: NA
D: NA
length: 16
J: TRBJ2-1
CDR3: CASSVEGEGPPLGPFF
DNA: TGTGCCAGCAGCGTAGAGGGGGAAGGGCCGCCTTTGGGTCCGTTCTTC

V: TRBV7-8
size: few
D: NA
length: 15
J: TRBJ1-2
CDR3: CASSPPKWANYGYTF
DNA: TGTGCCAGCAGCCCCCCTAAGTGGGCTAACTATGGCTACACCTTC

V: TRBV5-6
size: many
D: TRBD1
length: 15
J: TRBJ2-1
CDR3: CASRLGQGIYNEQFF
DNA: TGTGCCAGCAGACTGGGACAGGGGATCTACAATGAGCAGTTCTTC

V: TRBV7-2
size: NA
D: NA
length: 14
J: TRBJ2-5
CDR3: CASSPGLPLQTQYF
DNA: TGTGCCAGCAGCCCCGGACTACCCCTCCAGACCCAGTACTTC

V: TRBV7-9
size: few
D: TRBD2
length: 15
J: TRBJ2-3
CDR3: CASNLGTSIADTQYF
DNA: TGTGCCAGCAACCTGGGGACTAGCATCGCAGATACGCAGTATTTT

V: TRBV6-2/TRBV6-3
size: NA
D: TRBD1
length: 18
J: TRBJ2-3
CDR3: CASRPEIRQGVGTDTQYF
DNA: TGTGCCAGCAGACCAGAAATTCGCCAGGGGGTGGGGACAGATACGCAGTATTTT

V: TRBV7-6
size: NA
D: TRBD1
length: 16
J: TRBJ2-2
CDR3: CASSLSPGGYSGELFF
DNA: TGTGCCAGCAGCTTAAGTCCAGGGGGCTATTCCGGGGAGCTGTTTTTT

V: TRBV7-2
size: NA
D: NA
length: 15
J: TRBJ2-2
CDR3: CASSPGLGGSGELFF
DNA: TGTGCCAGCAGCCCAGGTCTTGGGGGTTCCGGGGAGCTGTTTTTT

V: TRBV7-2
size: few
D: NA
length: 15
J: TRBJ2-4
CDR3: CASAIFEGAKNIQYF
DNA: TGTGCCAGCGCTATTTTTGAGGGGGCCAAAAACATTCAGTACTTC

V: TRBV4-3
size: once
D: NA
length: 16
J: TRBJ2-2
CDR3: CASSPYRREQGGDLFF
DNA: TGCGCCAGCAGCCCGTATCGCCGGGAGCAGGGGGGGGATCTGTTTTTT

V: TRBV7-2
size: NA
D: NA
length: 16
J: TRBJ1-4
CDR3: CASSLFGRSGGEKLFF
DNA: TGTGCCAGCAGCCTATTTGGAAGGTCCGGAGGTGAAAAACTGTTTTTT

V: TRBV18
size: many
D: TRBD2
length: 17
J: TRBJ2-5
CDR3: CASSRTSGGAGGETQYF
DNA: TGTGCCAGCTCACGGACTAGCGGGGGGGCCGGAGGAGAGACCCAGTACTTC

V: TRBV5-1
size: few
D: NA
length: 16
J: TRBJ2-2
CDR3: CASSLEDTTRGGELFF
DNA: TGCGCCAGCAGCTTGGAAGATACCACCCGGGGCGGGGAGCTGTTTTTT

V: TRBV12-2
size: many
D: NA
length: 13
J: TRBJ2-5
CDR3: CASRFIGEETQYF
DNA: TGTGCAAGTCGCTTCATAGGAGAAGAGACCCAGTACTTC

V: TRBV20-1
size: many
D: NA
length: 12
J: TRBJ2-7
CDR3: CSASAQNYEQYF
DNA: TGCAGTGCTAGCGCGCAGAACTACGAGCAGTACTTC

V: TRBV10-3
size: many
D: TRBD2
length: 15
J: TRBJ2-1
CDR3: CAISPGLAGYNEQFF
DNA: TGTGCCATCAGTCCGGGACTAGCGGGATACAATGAGCAGTTCTTC

V: TRBV7-9
size: few
D: NA
length: 13
J: TRBJ1-6
CDR3: CASSFSQDSPLHF
DNA: TGTGCCAGCAGCTTTTCCCAGGATTCACCCCTCCACTTT

V: TRBV6-2/TRBV6-3
size: few
D: NA
length: 16
J: TRBJ2-7
CDR3: CASSYAHGGFSYEQYF
DNA: TGTGCCAGCAGTTATGCCCACGGGGGATTTTCCTACGAGCAGTACTTC

V: TRBV5-1
size: NA
D: TRBD1
length: 17
J: TRBJ2-2
CDR3: CASSLGQGATNTGELFF
DNA: TGCGCCAGCAGCTTGGGACAGGGGGCGACGAACACCGGGGAGCTGTTTTTT

V: TRBV10-3
size: many
D: TRBD1
length: 15
J: TRBJ2-7
CDR3: CAIRDDRGLSYEQYF
DNA: TGTGCCATCAGAGATGACAGGGGACTCTCCTACGAGCAGTACTTC

V: TRBV10-3
size: NA
D: NA
length: 12
J: TRBJ1-2
CDR3: CASQGLDYGYTF
DNA: TGTGCCAGTCAGGGGTTGGACTATGGCTACACCTTC

V: TRBV10-3
size: many
D: NA
length: 15
J: TRBJ2-3
CDR3: CAISVGFGEADTQYF
DNA: TGTGCCATCAGTGTCGGGTTTGGAGAGGCAGATACGCAGTATTTT

V: TRBV27
size: many
D: TRBD1
length: 14
J: TRBJ2-7
CDR3: CASSSYRGTYEQYF
DNA: TGTGCCAGCAGTTCCTACAGGGGGACCTACGAGCAGTACTTC

V: TRBV9
size: many
D: NA
length: 15
J: TRBJ1-5
CDR3: CASSLGGMSNQPQHF
DNA: TGTGCCAGCAGCCTTGGGGGTATGAGCAATCAGCCCCAGCATTTT

V: TRBV6-5
size: many
D: TRBD2
length: 18
J: TRBJ2-1
CDR3: CASSYSGLAGPSYNEQFF
DNA: TGTGCCAGCAGTTACTCGGGACTAGCGGGCCCCTCCTACAATGAGCAGTTCTTC

V: TRBV4-2
size: NA
D: TRBD2
length: 16
J: TRBJ2-5
CDR3: CASSPWLAGGRETQYF
DNA: TGTGCCAGCAGCCCGTGGCTAGCGGGGGGTAGAGAGACCCAGTACTTC

V: TRBV20-1
size: NA
D: TRBD2
length: 14
J: TRBJ2-1
CDR3: CSAPGTMDIHEQFF
DNA: TGCAGCGCTCCCGGGACTATGGACATCCATGAGCAGTTCTTC

V: TRBV6-2/TRBV6-3
size: few
D: NA
length: 14
J: TRBJ1-2
CDR3: CASRLGPSWYGYTF
DNA: TGTGCCAGCAGGCTCGGACCGAGTTGGTATGGCTACACCTTC

V: TRBV20-1
size: NA
D: NA
length: 12
J: TRBJ2-4
CDR3: CSAVLGGGIQYF
DNA: TGCAGTGCAGTCTTGGGGGGTGGCATTCAGTACTTC

V: TRBV7-2
size: many
D: NA
length: 16
J: TRBJ1-3
CDR3: CASSANQVTSGNTIYF
DNA: TGTGCCAGCAGCGCCAACCAGGTTACGTCTGGAAACACCATATATTTT

V: TRBV10-3
size: few
D: TRBD2
length: 15
J: TRBJ2-1
CDR3: CAIRQGLAGVDEQFF
DNA: TGTGCCATCAGGCAAGGACTAGCGGGGGTGGATGAGCAGTTCTTC